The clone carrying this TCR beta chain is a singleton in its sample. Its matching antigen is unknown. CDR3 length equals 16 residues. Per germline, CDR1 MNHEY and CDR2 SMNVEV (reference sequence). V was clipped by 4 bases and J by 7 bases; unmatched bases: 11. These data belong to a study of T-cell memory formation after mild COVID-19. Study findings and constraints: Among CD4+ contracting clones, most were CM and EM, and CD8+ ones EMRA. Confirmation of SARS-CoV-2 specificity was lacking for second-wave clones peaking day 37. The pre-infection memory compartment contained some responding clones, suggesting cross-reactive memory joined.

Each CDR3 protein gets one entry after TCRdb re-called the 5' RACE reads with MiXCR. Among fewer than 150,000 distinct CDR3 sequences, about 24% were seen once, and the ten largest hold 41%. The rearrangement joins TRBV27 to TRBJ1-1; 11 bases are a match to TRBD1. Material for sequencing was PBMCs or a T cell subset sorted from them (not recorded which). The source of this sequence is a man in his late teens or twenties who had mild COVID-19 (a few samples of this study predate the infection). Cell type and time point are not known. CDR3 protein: CASSSRDRGVVIEAFF. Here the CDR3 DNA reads TGTGCCAGCAGTTCGCGGGACAGGGGGGTTGTAATTGAAGCTTTCTTT.